The rows below give T cell receptor beta chains drawn from one sample of a study of CD8 T cells in ankylosing spondylitis. TCRdb reprocessed the 5' RACE reads via MiXCR and lists one record per CDR3 protein. The repertoire holds about 150,000 distinct CDR3 sequences, about 42% seen once, with roughly 15% in the top ten. What was sequenced was synovial fluid, either unsorted or a sorted T cell fraction (not recorded which). The source of these receptors is a male donor with ankylosing spondylitis. Both conserved end residues are trimmed from each CDR3.

>TRBJ1-2|TRBV27
ASSPPSRLQGDRSRP
>TRBJ2-7|TRBV18
ASSPRANRVYEQY
>TRBJ1-5|TRBV12-3/TRBV12-4
ASSLEGNNQPQH
>TRBJ2-7|TRBV5-1
ASSLAHRFYEQY
>TRBJ1-1|TRBV20-1
SARGLGSNTEAF
>TRBJ2-2|TRBV12-3/TRBV12-4
ASSLGTGGSTGELF
>TRBJ2-1|TRBV25-1
ASSENSGTGAIRSYNEQF
>TRBJ2-3|TRBV28
ASSLLQGAADTQY
>TRBJ2-1|TRBV24-1
ATSETAGGRYNEQF
>TRBJ2-7|TRBV9
ASSAQTGGEQY
>TRBJ2-1|TRBV10-3
AISELLAGAGNEQF
>TRBJ2-5|TRBV15
ATSRGGGLVETQY
>TRBJ2-5|TRBV11-2
ASSLTGWETQY
>TRBJ2-5|TRBV7-7
ASSLGGALETQY
>TRBJ1-2|TRBV12-3/TRBV12-4
ASSLDYRDGYT
>TRBJ2-1|TRBV5-6
ASSARLGGVADEQF
>TRBJ2-1|TRBV7-9
ASRRTGYNEQF
>TRBJ2-2|TRBV6-5
ASSYPREETNTGELF
>TRBJ2-1|TRBV4-3
ASSQDEGGGYNEQF
>TRBJ1-2|TRBV4-1
ASSQRQGDGYGYT
>TRBJ1-5|TRBV20-1
SVPTLGGQPQH
>TRBJ2-5|TRBV28
ASSPPLWEWQETQY
>TRBJ2-1|TRBV7-2
ASSFVAGEIGNEQF
>TRBJ2-5|TRBV7-8
ASSLRTSGRKTQY
>TRBJ2-1|TRBV6-1
ASSEGGGNREQF
>TRBJ1-2|TRBV6-6
ASRADGYT
>TRBJ1-1|TRBV7-9
ASTPTEAEAF
>TRBJ2-7|TRBV7-9
ASSSRTGLSYEQY
>TRBJ1-2|TRBV5-1
ASSLAYRRNYGYT
>TRBJ2-3|TRBV12-3/TRBV12-4
ASSSLDWGTTTDTQY
>TRBJ1-1|TRBV7-9
ASRGRMLDTEAF
>TRBJ2-2|TRBV6-2/TRBV6-3
ASSSRTTGELF